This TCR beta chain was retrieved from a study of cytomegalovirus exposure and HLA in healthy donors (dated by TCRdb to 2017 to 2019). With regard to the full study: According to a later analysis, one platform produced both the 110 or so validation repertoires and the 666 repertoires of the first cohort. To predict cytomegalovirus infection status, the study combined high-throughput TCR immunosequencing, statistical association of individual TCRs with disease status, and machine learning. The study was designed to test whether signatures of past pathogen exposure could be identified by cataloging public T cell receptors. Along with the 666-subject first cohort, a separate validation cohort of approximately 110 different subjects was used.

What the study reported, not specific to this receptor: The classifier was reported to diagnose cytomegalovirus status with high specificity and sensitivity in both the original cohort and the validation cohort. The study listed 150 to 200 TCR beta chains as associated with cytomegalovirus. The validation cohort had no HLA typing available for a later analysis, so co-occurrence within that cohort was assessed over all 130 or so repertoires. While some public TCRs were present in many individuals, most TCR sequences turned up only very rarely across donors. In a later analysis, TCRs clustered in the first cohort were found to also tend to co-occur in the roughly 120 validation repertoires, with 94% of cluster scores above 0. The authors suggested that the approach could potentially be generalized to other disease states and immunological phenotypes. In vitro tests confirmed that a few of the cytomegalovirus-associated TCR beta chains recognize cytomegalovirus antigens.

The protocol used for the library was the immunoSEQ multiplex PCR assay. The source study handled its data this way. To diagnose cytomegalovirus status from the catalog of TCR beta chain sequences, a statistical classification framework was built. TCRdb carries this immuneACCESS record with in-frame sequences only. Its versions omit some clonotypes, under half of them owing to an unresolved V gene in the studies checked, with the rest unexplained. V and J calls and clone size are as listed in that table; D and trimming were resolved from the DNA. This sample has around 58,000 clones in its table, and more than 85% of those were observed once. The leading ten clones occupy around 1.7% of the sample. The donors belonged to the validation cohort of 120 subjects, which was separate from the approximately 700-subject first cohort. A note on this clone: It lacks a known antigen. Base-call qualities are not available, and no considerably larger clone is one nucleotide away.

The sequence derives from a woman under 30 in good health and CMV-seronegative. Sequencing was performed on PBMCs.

The CDR3 here reads CASSQGLGVLLQETQYF. The DNA reads as follows: TGTGCCAGCAGCCAAGGGCTAGGCGTCCTCCTCCAAGAGACCCAGTACTTC. The rearrangement combines TRBV14 with TRBJ2-5; the D gene cannot be named for sure. The V and J ends are trimmed by 1 base and 1 base, leaving 16 bases between them. The CDR3 has 17 amino acids, counting the end cysteine and phenylalanine. Only CDR3 DNA is held: 51 bases, read in frame from base 1. The germline V gene provides CDR1 SGHDN and CDR2 FVKESK.